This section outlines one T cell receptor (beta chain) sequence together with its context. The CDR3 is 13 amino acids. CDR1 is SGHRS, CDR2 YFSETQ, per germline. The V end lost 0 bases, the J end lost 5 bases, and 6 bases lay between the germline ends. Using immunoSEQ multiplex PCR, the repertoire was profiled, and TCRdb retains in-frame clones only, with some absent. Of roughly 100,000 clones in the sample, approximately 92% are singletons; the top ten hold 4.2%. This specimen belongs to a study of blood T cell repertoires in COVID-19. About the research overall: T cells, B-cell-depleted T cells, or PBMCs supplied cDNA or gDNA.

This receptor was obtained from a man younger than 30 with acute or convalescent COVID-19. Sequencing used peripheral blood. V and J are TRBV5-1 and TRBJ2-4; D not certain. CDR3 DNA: TGCGCCAGCAGCTTGGCCTCAGAAAACATTCAGTACTTC. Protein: CASSLASENIQYF.